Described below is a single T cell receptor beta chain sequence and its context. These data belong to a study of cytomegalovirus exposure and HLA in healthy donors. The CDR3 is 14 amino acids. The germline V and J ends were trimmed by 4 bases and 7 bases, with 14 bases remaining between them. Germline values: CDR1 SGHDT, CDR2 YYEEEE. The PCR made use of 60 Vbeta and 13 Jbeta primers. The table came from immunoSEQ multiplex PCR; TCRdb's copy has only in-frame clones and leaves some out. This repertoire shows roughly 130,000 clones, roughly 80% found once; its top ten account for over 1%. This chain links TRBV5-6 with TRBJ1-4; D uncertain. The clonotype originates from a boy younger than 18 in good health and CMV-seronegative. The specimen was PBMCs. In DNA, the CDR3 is TGTGCCAGCAGCCCCGGAGTAGTGGTTGAAAAACTGTTTTTT. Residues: CASSPGVVVEKLFF. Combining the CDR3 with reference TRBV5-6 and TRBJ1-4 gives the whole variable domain DAGVTQSPTHLIKTRGQQVTLRCSPKSGHDTVSWYQQALGQGPQFIFQYYEEEERQRGNFPDRFSGHQFPNYSSELNVNALLLGDSALYLCASSPGVVVEKLFFGSGTQLSVL.